Presented here are 29 T cell receptor beta chains from one specimen sequenced in a study of OX40 agonist ivuxolimab in advanced cancers. Method: immunoSEQ multiplex PCR; TCRdb's copy keeps in-frame clones and lacks some. The data contain tens of thousands of clones, 70% to 85% of them singletons. The sequencing here drew on CD4+ or CD8+ T cells sorted from blood, taken in a trial of the OX40 agonist ivuxolimab. The receptors come from an adult with an advanced solid tumor such as melanoma, head and neck, liver or kidney cancer.

This clone was observed a few times. V is TRBV6-1 and J is TRBJ2-7; 7 nucleotides align to TRBD1. The CDR3 consists of 16 residues. CDR1 and CDR2 (germline): MNHNS, SASEGT. V shed 3 bases and J 6 bases; nucleotides not matched to a gene: 14. CDR3 sequence: CASSDFYRQGFSEQYV. As DNA, the CDR3 is TGTGCCAGCAGTGACTTTTACAGACAGGGCTTTAGCGAGCAGTACGTC.

The chain joins TRBV6-5 to TRBJ1-3; no reliable D call. This CDR3 has 14 residues. The V gene's germline CDR1 is MNHEY and CDR2 SVGAGI. Trimming shortened V by 4 bases and J by 1 base, and 8 bases separated the two germline ends. DNA of the CDR3: TGTGCCAGCAGTTCCCAGCTTTCTGGAAACACCATATATTTT. The encoded protein is CASSSQLSGNTIYF.

This clone appeared a single time. This rearrangement joins TRBV7-9 to TRBJ2-5; 8 positions match TRBD2. The V gene's germline CDR1 is SEHNR and CDR2 FQNEAQ (reference sequence). J was trimmed by 3 bases and V by 0 bases; bases with no gene match: 0. The CDR3 runs 14 residues. The CDR3 nucleotides are TGTGCCAGCAGCTTAGCTAGCGGGGAAGAGACCCAGTACTTC. It is translated as CASSLASGEETQYF.

The chain carries TRBV28 and TRBJ1-5, with 7 bases that match TRBD1. With V trimmed by 3 bases and J by 7 bases, 3 bases remained unmatched. The CDR3 spans 13 residues. In germline, CDR1 is MDHEN, CDR2 SYDVKM. CDR3 sequence reads: CASSLGQRQPQHF. For the CDR3, the DNA is TGTGCCAGCAGTTTGGGACAGAGGCAGCCCCAGCATTTT. Drawing the rest from reference TRBV28 and TRBJ1-5, the complete variable domain is DVKVTQSSRYLVKRTGEKVFLECVQDMDHENMFWYRQDPGLGLRLIYFSYDVKMKEKGDIPEGYSVSREKKERFSLILESASTNQTSMYLCASSLGQRQPQHFGDGTRLSIL.

The chain carries TRBV28 and TRBJ1-5; D unclear. The CDR3 extends over 15 amino acids. V was shortened by 2 bases and J by 0 bases, with 8 bases between the two germline ends. Germline CDR1 reads MDHEN; CDR2 reads SYDVKM. The CDR3 coding sequence is TGTGCCAGCAGTTTAAGGGCGCGTAGCAATCAGCCCCAGCATTTT. It encodes CASSLRARSNQPQHF.

The genes are TRBV6-1 and TRBJ1-5; D gene ambiguous. Per germline, CDR1 MNHNS and CDR2 SASEGT. V dropped 1 base and J dropped 2 bases, with 6 bases sitting between them. This CDR3 has 14 amino acids. The CDR3 DNA follows: TGTGCCAGCAGTGAAGGGATTGGCAATCAGCCCCAGCATTTT. Its translation: CASSEGIGNQPQHF.

This clone appeared a few times. The chain uses TRBV19 and TRBJ2-1; 7 nucleotides align to TRBD1. Germline assignment: CDR1 LNHDA and CDR2 SQIVND (reference sequence). This CDR3 has 14 residues. The V segment lost 6 bases and the J segment 5 bases; nucleotides outside the gene matches: 7. Here the CDR3 DNA reads TGTGCCAGTAGGGGACAGTTCGTCCACAATGAGCAGTTCTTC. It translates to CASRGQFVHNEQFF.

The V call is TRBV7-2, the J call TRBJ1-1; perhaps TRBD1 as D (6 bases). Germline lookup yields CDR1 SGHTA and CDR2 FQGNSA. The CDR3 extends over 15 amino acids. V gave up 4 bases and J gave up 0 bases, with 12 bases separating them. CDR3: CASSSRQGMNTEAFF. The CDR3 bases are TGTGCCAGCAGCTCTCGGCAGGGGATGAACACTGAAGCTTTCTTT.

The chain has TRBV18 and TRBJ1-2, with D possibly TRBD1 on 5 matching bases. The CDR3 is 15 amino acids. Germline assignment: CDR1 KGHSH and CDR2 LQKENI. Trimming cost V 3 bases and J 5 bases, with 16 bases left between them. As DNA, the CDR3 is TGTGCCAGCTCACCCAGACAGAGAGACCCATATGGCTACACCTTC. Its translation is CASSPRQRDPYGYTF.

CDR3 in DNA: TGCGCCAGCAGTCAATCGGAAACAGAAGATCAGCCCCAGCATTTT. This encodes CASSQSETEDQPQHF. The rearrangement links TRBV23-1 to TRBJ1-5; D is uncertain. TRBV23-1 is classed as an ORF, of uncertain function. The CDR3 has 15 amino acids. The V end lost 0 bases, the J end lost 5 bases, and 11 bases lay between the germline ends.

For this clone: At the DNA level, this CDR3 is encoded by other sequences in the same sample as well. The chain combines TRBV11-3 with TRBJ2-3; no reliable D call. The V end lost 4 bases, the J end lost 3 bases, and 5 bases lay between the germline ends. CDR1 SGHNT and CDR2 YENEEA come from the germline V gene. The CDR3 length is 12 residues. CDR3 in amino acids: CASSSHTDTQYF. The CDR3 DNA sequence: TGTGCCAGCAGCTCACATACAGATACGCAGTATTTT.

J is TRBJ2-3 and V is TRBV5-1; no firm D call. The CDR3 has 12 residues. CDR1 is SGHRS and CDR2 is YFSETQ in the germline V gene. V was shortened by 3 bases and J by 2 bases, with 4 bases between the two germline ends. In DNA, the CDR3 is TGCGCCAGCAGCTCGAACACAGATACGCAGTATTTT. Translation gives CASSSNTDTQYF.

A single count supports this clone. The V and J genes are TRBV29-1 and TRBJ2-3, with 13 nucleotides matching TRBD2. Trimming cost V 4 bases and J 8 bases; bases outside gene matches: 6. The germline gives CDR1 SQVTM, CDR2 ANQGSEA. This CDR3 spans 14 amino acids. CDR3 protein: CSVGLAGGPSTQYF. As DNA, the CDR3 is TGCAGCGTTGGACTAGCGGGGGGTCCCAGTACGCAGTATTTT.

The V and J genes are TRBV5-1 and TRBJ1-2, with D possibly TRBD1 on 5 matching bases. From germline, CDR1 is SGHRS and CDR2 YFSETQ. The CDR3 consists of 13 residues. Trimming removed 0 bases from V and 8 bases from J, with 11 bases in between. The CDR3: CASSLVGGNGYTF. The CDR3 DNA reads TGCGCCAGCAGCTTGGTCGGGGGAAACGGCTACACCTTC.

This chain connects TRBV19 to TRBJ2-3; 8 bases map to TRBD1. Trimming cost V 1 base and J 4 bases; bases outside gene matches: 13. The CDR3 is 18 residues long. CDR1 and CDR2 from the germline V gene are LNHDA and SQIVND (reference sequence). This chain's CDR3 is CASSIGPGAGGVPDTQYF. In DNA form, the CDR3 reads TGTGCCAGTAGTATAGGGCCAGGGGCAGGGGGCGTTCCAGATACGCAGTATTTT. The full variable domain, completed using reference TRBV19 and TRBJ2-3, is DGGITQSPKYLFRKEGQNVTLSCEQNLNHDAMYWYRQDPGQGLRLIYYSQIVNDFQKGDIAEGYSVSREKKESFPLTVTSAQKNPTAFYLCASSIGPGAGGVPDTQYFGPGTRLTVL.

CDR3 coding DNA: TGTGCCAGCAGCTCCGGGGCAGGGGGCGGTCAGCCCCAGCATTTT. Protein: CASSSGAGGGQPQHF. The V gene is TRBV2, the J gene TRBJ1-5; 8 nucleotides match TRBD1. V was pared by 6 bases and J by 6 bases, with 10 bases of the junction left unmatched. The germline V gene has CDR1 SNHLY and CDR2 FYNNEI. CDR3 size: 15 residues. Full variable domain (remainder filled in from reference TRBV2 and TRBJ1-5): EPEVTQTPSHQVTQMGQEVILRCVPISNHLYFYWYRQILGQKVEFLVSFYNNEISEKSEIFDDQFSVERPDGSNFTLKIRSTKLEDSAMYFCASSSGAGGGQPQHFGDGTRLSIL.

The chain carries TRBV27 and TRBJ2-7, with D perhaps matching TRBD2 (6 bases). CDR1 is MNHEY and CDR2 is SMNVEV in the germline V gene (reference sequence). V was trimmed by 6 bases and J by 2 bases, leaving 29 bases between them. This CDR3 spans 19 amino acids. CDR3 DNA sequence: TGTGCCAGCAGCTACCCCTGCCCCCCGACTAGACCCGAAGCCTACGAGCAGTACGTC. Its translation is CASSYPCPPTRPEAYEQYV.

The J gene is TRBJ1-6, the V gene TRBV7-6; D remains unclear. Germline values: CDR1 SGHVS, CDR2 FNYEAQ. The V gene lost 8 bases and the J gene lost 10 bases, with 12 bases spanning the gap. The CDR3 has 12 residues. The CDR3 DNA reads TGTGCCAGCCTCCCCGTAGGGTCACCCCTCCACTTT. This sequence encodes CASLPVGSPLHF.

The chain uses TRBV25-1 and TRBJ1-4; TRBD1 matches 10 bases. This CDR3 is 15 amino acids long. Trimming removed 3 bases from V and 8 bases from J; junction bases left unmatched: 6. Germline CDR1 MGHDK, CDR2 SYGVNS. The CDR3 reads CASSDRQGAKEKLFF. The CDR3 DNA reads as TGTGCCAGCAGTGACCGACAGGGGGCGAAAGAAAAACTGTTTTTT.

The rearrangement links TRBV15 to TRBJ2-6; 10 nucleotides match TRBD2. V gave up 9 bases and J gave up 0 bases; unmatched junction bases: 2. CDR3 length: 15 amino acids. Per the germline V gene, CDR1 is LNHNV and CDR2 is YYDKDF (reference sequence). CDR3 sequence: CATIAGGSGANVLTF. Here the CDR3 DNA reads TGTGCCACTATAGCGGGGGGCTCTGGGGCCAACGTCCTGACTTTC.

The rearrangement links TRBV11-2 to TRBJ1-1; 8 positions match TRBD1. The J segment lost 7 bases and the V segment lost 5 bases, leaving 9 bases of the junction unmatched. CDR3 length: 14 residues. CDR1 is SGHAT and CDR2 is FQNNGV in the germline V gene. CDR3 sequence: CASSHLGTGIEAFF. The CDR3 DNA reads TGTGCCAGCAGCCACCTCGGGACAGGAATTGAAGCTTTCTTT.

This chain connects TRBV19 to TRBJ1-5; D is uncertain. Germline-derived CDR1 and CDR2 are LNHDA and SQIVND (reference sequence). V lost 3 bases and J 2 bases, leaving 14 bases between the germline ends. The CDR3 extends over 16 amino acids. The CDR3 DNA follows: TGTGCCAGTAGTATGTATCAAGACGGCGGCAATCAGCCCCAGCATTTT. Translating gives CASSMYQDGGNQPQHF.

A few counts support this clone. J is TRBJ2-7 and V is TRBV2; D remains ambiguous. In germline, CDR1 is SNHLY, CDR2 FYNNEI. The germline V and J ends were trimmed by 4 bases and 3 bases, with 4 bases remaining between them. The CDR3 length is 11 residues. CDR3 coding DNA: TGTGCCAGCAGTGTCCTCTACGAGCAGTACTTC. It encodes CASSVLYEQYF.

The gene calls are TRBV5-1 and TRBJ1-3, with 7 nucleotides matching TRBD1. Losses at the gene ends were 0 bases for V and 0 bases for J; bases not matched to a gene: 9. The CDR3 consists of 18 residues. Germline CDR1 and CDR2: SGHRS and YFSETQ. The CDR3 loop is CASSLAVQGPFSGNTIYF. CDR3 bases: TGCGCCAGCAGCTTGGCTGTACAGGGGCCGTTCTCTGGAAACACCATATATTTT.

CDR3 sequence reads: CASSQRTGVADGYTF. CDR3 nucleotides: TGCGCCAGCAGCCAGCGGACAGGAGTCGCTGATGGCTACACCTTC. The chain recombines TRBV4-1 with TRBJ1-2; TRBD1 matches at 7 bases. The CDR3 totals 15 residues. The V and J ends lost 3 bases and 6 bases, in that order; junction bases with no gene match: 10. Germline-derived CDR1 and CDR2 are MGHRA and YSYEKL.

The sample holds one count of this clone. This rearrangement joins TRBV28 to TRBJ2-6, with TRBD1 as a possible D gene (6 bases). Germline assignment: CDR1 MDHEN and CDR2 SYDVKM. The CDR3 has 15 residues. With 8 bases removed from V and 2 bases from J, the gap between germline ends came to 13 bases. CDR3 loop: CASHSAGAGANVLTF. The CDR3 region has the DNA TGTGCCAGCCATTCAGCAGGGGCTGGGGCCAACGTCCTGACTTTC.

This chain joins TRBV5-4 and TRBJ1-2, with D tentatively TRBD1 (6 bases). V dropped 3 bases and J dropped 5 bases, with 23 bases sitting between them. The germline CDR1 and CDR2 sequences are SGHNT and YYREEE (reference sequence). The CDR3 length is 17 residues. The CDR3 DNA is TGTGCCAGCAGCTGGATCCACAGGGTTGGTGGGGCTTATGGCTACACCTTC. It yields the protein CASSWIHRVGGAYGYTF.

This chain links TRBV18 with TRBJ2-3; D may be TRBD1 (5 bases). CDR1 KGHSH and CDR2 LQKENI come from the germline V gene. Trimming pared 1 base from V and 2 bases from J, leaving 19 bases between. CDR3 length: 18 residues. The chain's CDR3 is CASSPRRAQGSLTDTQYF. CDR3 nucleotides: TGTGCCAGCTCACCACGACGGGCGCAGGGTAGTCTCACAGATACGCAGTATTTT.

V gene TRBV6-1 combines with J gene TRBJ1-1; TRBD1 matches at 8 bases. CDR3 length equals 14 residues. CDR1 and CDR2 from the germline V gene are MNHNS and SASEGT. The J segment lost 4 bases and the V segment lost 5 bases, leaving 6 bases of the junction unmatched. This chain's CDR3 is CASSLLTGGTEAFF. CDR3 nucleotide sequence: TGTGCCAGCAGTCTATTAACAGGGGGCACTGAAGCTTTCTTT.